These 14 T cell receptor beta chains were all obtained from the same sample, sequenced in a study of metastatic and nonmetastatic thyroid tumors. Using MiXCR, TCRdb re-called clones from the PCR reads. Here the sample spans about 15,000 clones, 27% being singletons. No treatment had been given to any patient before thyroid surgery. The sample consisted of adjacent normal tissue. These receptors came from a female donor with papillary thyroid cancer or a benign thyroid nodule (not recorded which). Some clones in this sample may be carry-over from other donors' samples.

This clone was found many times. V gene TRBV7-9 combines with J gene TRBJ2-1, with a tentative D call TRBD2 (6 bases). Trimming pared 5 bases from V and 5 bases from J, leaving 7 bases between. This CDR3 region has 12 residues. Germline V gives CDR1 SEHNR, CDR2 FQNEAQ (reference sequence). CDR3: CASSRGDNEQFF. CDR3 in DNA: TGTGCCAGCAGCCGCGGGGACAATGAGCAGTTCTTC.

This clone occurred a few times. This chain connects TRBV20-1 to TRBJ1-1, with 10 bases identical to TRBD1. J was trimmed by 3 bases and V by 3 bases; bases with no gene match: 10. The CDR3 extends over 16 amino acids. Germline V gene data show CDR1 as DFQATT and CDR2 as SNEGSKA (reference sequence). CDR3 bases: TGCAGTGCTAGGTCTGGGGACAGGGGACAGTACACTGAAGCTTTCTTT. Amino acids: CSARSGDRGQYTEAFF.

This clone was seen a handful of times. The chain has TRBV6-1 and TRBJ2-7; 9 positions agree with TRBD1. The V gene's germline CDR1 is MNHNS and CDR2 SASEGT. The CDR3 contains 12 residues. J was trimmed by 6 bases and V by 7 bases; bases with no gene match: 4. CDR3 amino acids: CASIGTGFEQYF. CDR3 DNA sequence: TGTGCCAGCATAGGGACAGGGTTCGAGCAGTACTTC.

The rearrangement uses TRBV11-1 and TRBJ1-2, with a tentative D call TRBD1 (5 bases). Deletions cut 5 bases from V and 2 bases from J, with 18 bases between. Germline V gene data show CDR1 as SGHAT and CDR2 as FQDESV (reference sequence). The CDR3 consists of 16 residues. The CDR3 here is CASSPGGRGRNYGYTF. CDR3 in DNA: TGTGCCAGCAGCCCCGGGGGGAGAGGGAGAAACTATGGCTACACCTTC.

This clone was seen more than once but under ten times. The genes are TRBV6-1 and TRBJ1-1, with D unclear. Germline CDR1 and CDR2: MNHNS and SASEGT. Trimming took 1 base from V and 4 from J, leaving 10 bases between them. This CDR3 contains 14 residues. The CDR3 reads CASSEGAFITEAFF. In DNA, the CDR3 is TGTGCCAGCAGTGAAGGGGCTTTCATCACTGAAGCTTTCTTT.

The rearrangement uses TRBV6-1 and TRBJ2-7, with unresolved D. This CDR3 region has 14 residues. Trimming removed 5 bases from V and 4 bases from J, with 15 bases in between. The germline V gene encodes CDR1 MNHNS and CDR2 SASEGT. The CDR3 is CASSSTVVAYEQYF. CDR3 nucleotides: TGTGCCAGCAGTTCTACAGTGGTCGCTTACGAGCAGTACTTC.

The chain uses TRBV3-1 and TRBJ2-2; the D gene is possibly TRBD1 (5 bases). V lost 1 base to trimming and J lost 4 bases, with 13 bases between them. CDR1 is LGHDT, CDR2 YNNKEL, per germline (reference sequence). This CDR3 region has 16 residues. CDR3 in DNA: TGTGCCAGCAGCCAAGTTTCAGGGCGCGGCACCGGGGAGCTGTTTTTT. Its translation is CASSQVSGRGTGELFF.

This clone was counted only a few times. This chain uses TRBV7-6 with TRBJ1-6; TRBD1 aligns across 7 bases. CDR3 length: 12 residues. Germline V gene data show CDR1 as SGHVS and CDR2 as FNYEAQ. V gave up 4 bases and J gave up 13 bases; unmatched junction bases: 4. The CDR3 reads CASSSTTGPLHF. The CDR3 DNA is TGTGCCAGCAGCTCCACGACAGGGCCCCTCCACTTT.

Of note for this clone: The junction differs from germline at one of its ends, possibly a read error. V is TRBV19 and J is TRBJ2-2; 7 bases are shared with TRBD2. The germline V gene encodes CDR1 LNHDA and CDR2 SQIVND (reference sequence). This CDR3 has 14 residues. The CDR3 DNA reads TGTGCCAGTAGCTGGGACTACCCTACCGGGGATCTGTTCTTT. This encodes CASSWDYPTGDLFF. The full variable domain, in which reference TRBV19 and TRBJ2-2 provide the parts outside the CDR3, is DGGITQSPKYLFRKEGQNVTLSCEQNLNHDAMYWYRQDPGQGLRLIYYSQIVNDFQKGDIAEGYSVSREKKESFPLTVTSAQKNPTAFYLCASSWDYPTGDLFFGEGSRLTVL.

This clone was seen a handful of times. The chain has TRBV6-1 and TRBJ1-2; a possible D gene is TRBD1 (5 bases). The CDR3 sequence is 13 residues long. Per the germline V gene, CDR1 is MNHNS and CDR2 is SASEGT. The V end lost 6 bases, the J end lost 5 bases, and 13 bases lay between the germline ends. CDR3 nucleotides: TGTGCCAGCAGGTCCGGGACCCTTTATGGCTACACCTTC. Translated, it gives CASRSGTLYGYTF.

This clone is categorized as medium-sized. This chain connects TRBV7-2 to TRBJ1-1, with 9 bases identical to TRBD1. CDR3 size: 15 residues. Germline V CDR1 and CDR2: SGHTA, FQGNSA. The trim removed 1 base at V and 3 bases at J, leaving 3 bases unmatched. CDR3 DNA sequence: TGTGCCAGCAGCTTAGTTGGGACAGGGTACACTGAAGCTTTCTTT. Amino acid sequence: CASSLVGTGYTEAFF.

The V and J genes are TRBV11-2 and TRBJ2-2, with 12 bases aligning to TRBD2. The V gene end was trimmed by 4 bases and the J gene end by 3 bases; junction bases not matched to a gene: 12. The germline V gene has CDR1 SGHAT and CDR2 FQNNGV. CDR3 length: 19 residues. The CDR3 sequence is CASSSLVPGLAGHTGELFF. In DNA form, the CDR3 reads TGTGCCAGCAGCTCACTCGTTCCGGGACTAGCGGGCCACACCGGGGAGCTGTTTTTT.

This chain uses TRBV5-1 with TRBJ2-5; 8 bases agree with TRBD1. J lost 4 bases, V lost 2 bases, and 7 bases had no gene match. Per the germline V gene, CDR1 is SGHRS and CDR2 is YFSETQ. This CDR3 spans 15 amino acids. This CDR3 reads CASSFPGQGAETQYF. CDR3 DNA: TGCGCCAGCAGCTTCCCTGGACAGGGAGCAGAGACCCAGTACTTC. Complete variable domain (other parts from reference TRBV5-1 and TRBJ2-5): KAGVTQTPRYLIKTRGQQVTLSCSPISGHRSVSWYQQTPGQGLQFLFEYFSETQRNKGNFPGRFSGRQFSNSRSEMNVSTLELGDSALYLCASSFPGQGAETQYFGPGTRLLVL.

The genes are TRBV11-2 and TRBJ2-7; D perhaps matches TRBD2 (6 bases). Trimming took off 5 bases at V and 7 bases at J, with 18 bases between the two ends. The CDR3 covers 14 residues. The germline CDR1 and CDR2 sequences are SGHAT and FQNNGV. The CDR3 DNA reads as TGTGCCAGCAGCCGACGCGGGACTCAATCAGAGCAGTACTTC. Amino acids: CASSRRGTQSEQYF. Looking up the rest from reference TRBV11-2 and TRBJ2-7 gives the full variable domain: EAGVAQSPRYKIIEKRQSVAFWCNPISGHATLYWYQQILGQGPKLLIQFQNNGVVDDSQLPKDRFSAERLKGVDSTLKIQPAKLEDSAVYLCASSRRGTQSEQYFGPGTRLTVT.